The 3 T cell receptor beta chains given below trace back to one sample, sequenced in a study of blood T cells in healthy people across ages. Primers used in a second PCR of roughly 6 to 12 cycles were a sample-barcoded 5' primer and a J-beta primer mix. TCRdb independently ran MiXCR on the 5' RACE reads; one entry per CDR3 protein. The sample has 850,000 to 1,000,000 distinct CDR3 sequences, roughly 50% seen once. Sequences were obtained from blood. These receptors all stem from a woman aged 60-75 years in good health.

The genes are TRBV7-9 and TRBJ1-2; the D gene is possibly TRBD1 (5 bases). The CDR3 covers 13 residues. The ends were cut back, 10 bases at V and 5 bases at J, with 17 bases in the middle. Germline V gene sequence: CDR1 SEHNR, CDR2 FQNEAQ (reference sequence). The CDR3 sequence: CATDSDRLYGYTF. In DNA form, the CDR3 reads TGTGCCACAGATAGTGACAGACTATATGGCTACACCTTC.

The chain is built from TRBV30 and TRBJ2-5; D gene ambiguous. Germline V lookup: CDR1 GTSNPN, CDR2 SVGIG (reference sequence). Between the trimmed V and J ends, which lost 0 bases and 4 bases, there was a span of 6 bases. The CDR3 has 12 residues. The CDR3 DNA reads TGTGCCTGGAGTGTAACGGTAGAGACCCAGTACTTC. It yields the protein CAWSVTVETQYF.

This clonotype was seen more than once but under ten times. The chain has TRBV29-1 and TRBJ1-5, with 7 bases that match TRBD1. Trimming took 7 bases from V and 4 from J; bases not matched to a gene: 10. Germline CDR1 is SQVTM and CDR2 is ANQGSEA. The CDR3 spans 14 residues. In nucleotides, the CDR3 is TGCAGCGCTTCCAAGGGGGCGCGAAATCAGCCCCAGCATTTT. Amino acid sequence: CSASKGARNQPQHF.